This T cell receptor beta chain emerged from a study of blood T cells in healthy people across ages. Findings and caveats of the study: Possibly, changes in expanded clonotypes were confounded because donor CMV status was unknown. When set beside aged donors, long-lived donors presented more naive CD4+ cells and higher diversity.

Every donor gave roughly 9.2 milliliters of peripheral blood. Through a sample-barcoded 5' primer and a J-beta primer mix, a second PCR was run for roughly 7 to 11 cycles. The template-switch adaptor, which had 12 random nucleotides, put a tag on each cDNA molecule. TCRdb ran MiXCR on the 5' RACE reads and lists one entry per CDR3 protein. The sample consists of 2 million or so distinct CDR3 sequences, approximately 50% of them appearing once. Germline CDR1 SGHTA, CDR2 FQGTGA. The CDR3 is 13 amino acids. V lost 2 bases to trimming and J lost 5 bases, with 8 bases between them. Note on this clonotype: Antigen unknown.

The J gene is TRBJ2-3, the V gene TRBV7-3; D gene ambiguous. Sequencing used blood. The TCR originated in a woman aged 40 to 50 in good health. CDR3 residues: CASSLFQRDTQYF. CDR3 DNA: TGTGCCAGCAGCTTATTCCAGCGAGATACGCAGTATTTT.